The 11 T cell receptor beta chains reported below all come from one sample, sequenced in a study of T cell changes during pregnancy in multiple sclerosis (dated by TCRdb to about 2019). Preparation of the library involved the immunoSEQ multiplex PCR assay. The immuneACCESS repertoire file appears here via TCRdb, limited to in-frame rearrangements. These files lack a portion of the clones; in checked studies, under half of the deficit traces to unresolved V genes, and the cause of the others is not known. A total of 20,000 to 25,000 clones appear in this sample, roughly 87% of them only once. Together, the top ten hold more than 7.5% of the sample. Sequencing used CD8+ T cells from peripheral blood mononuclear cells, obtained after pregnancy. The receptors derive from a female donor with multiple sclerosis, enrolled in a pregnancy study.

This clone showed up just once. The chain has TRBV18 and TRBJ2-7; a possible D gene is TRBD2 (6 bases). The CDR3 runs to 15 residues. Per germline, CDR1 KGHSH and CDR2 LQKENI. Trimming took off 3 bases at V and 0 bases at J, with 12 bases between the two ends. In DNA, the CDR3 is TGTGCCAGCTCACCTCCTAGCGCGAGCTCCTACGAGCAGTACTTC. Encoded protein: CASSPPSASSYEQYF.

V gene TRBV5-1 combines with J gene TRBJ2-7; perhaps TRBD2 as D (5 bases). V lost 7 bases and J lost 3, with 14 bases in between. The germline V gene has CDR1 SGHRS and CDR2 YFSETQ. CDR3 length equals 13 residues. The CDR3 region has the DNA TGCGCCAGCGCACAAGCGGAGTACTACGAGCAGTACTTC. Encoded protein: CASAQAEYYEQYF.

The V call is TRBV2, the J call TRBJ1-5; TRBD1 agrees at 8 bases. Germline CDR1 reads SNHLY; CDR2 reads FYNNEI. The CDR3 spans 15 residues. With V trimmed by 3 bases and J by 6 bases, 7 bases remained unmatched. In nucleotides, the CDR3 is TGTGCCAGCAGTGAGACAGAGACAGGGGTTCAGCCCCAGCATTTT. It is translated as CASSETETGVQPQHF.

The rearrangement uses TRBV27 and TRBJ2-1, with 8 bases fitting TRBD2. V was pared by 5 bases and J by 6 bases, with 9 bases of the junction left unmatched. There are 15 residues in the CDR3. Per germline, CDR1 MNHEY and CDR2 SMNVEV (reference sequence). In DNA form, the CDR3 reads TGTGCCAGCAGTCTGGAGCTAGCGGGCCTCAATGAGCAGTTCTTC. Translation: CASSLELAGLNEQFF.

The V call is TRBV7-9, the J call TRBJ2-2; tentative D call: TRBD1 (5 bases). Trimming pared 5 bases from V and 5 bases from J, leaving 15 bases between. The V gene's germline CDR1 is SEHNR and CDR2 FQNEAQ (reference sequence). The CDR3 runs to 15 residues. The CDR3 reads CASSPSLSGTGELFF. The CDR3 nucleotides are TGTGCCAGCAGCCCCTCGTTATCAGGGACCGGGGAGCTGTTTTTT.

V usage is TRBV27 and J usage is TRBJ2-7; tentatively, D is TRBD2 (6 bases). There are 14 residues in the CDR3. CDR1 is MNHEY, CDR2 SMNVEV, per germline (reference sequence). Trimming stripped 4 bases from V and 2 bases from J, with 12 bases between. As DNA, the CDR3 is TGTGCCAGCAGTTACGAGGGAGGCCCCTACGAGCAGTACTTC. This sequence encodes CASSYEGGPYEQYF.

CDR3 residues: CASSPRSYNEQFF. The CDR3 DNA follows: TGTGCCAGCAGCCCCCGCTCCTACAATGAGCAGTTCTTC. The rearrangement uses TRBV9 and TRBJ2-1; D is uncertain. This CDR3 region has 13 residues. Germline V gene sequence: CDR1 SGDLS, CDR2 YYNGEE. Trimming took off 4 bases at V and 0 bases at J, with 5 bases between the two ends.

This chain uses TRBV7-9 with TRBJ2-5; 13 bases match TRBD2. J gave up 3 bases and V 5 bases, and 6 bases lay outside the gene matches. The CDR3 spans 16 residues. Germline loops: CDR1 SEHNR, CDR2 FQNEAQ (reference sequence). The CDR3 region is CASSGPGTSGKETQYF. CDR3 coding DNA: TGTGCCAGCAGCGGACCCGGGACTAGCGGGAAAGAGACCCAGTACTTC.

The chain joins TRBV12-1 to TRBJ1-2; the table's D call TRBD1 went unverified against the DNA. TRBV12-1 is reported as a pseudogene. The CDR3 is made up of 12 amino acids. Here the CDR3 DNA reads TGTGCCACCCATAGAGGGGGTGAAGGCTACACCTTC. This sequence encodes CATHRGGEGYTF.

V and J are TRBV5-1 and TRBJ2-3, with TRBD2 identical over 14 bases. The CDR3 consists of 17 residues. Germline-derived CDR1 and CDR2 are SGHRS and YFSETQ. V was clipped by 3 bases and J by 5 bases; unmatched bases: 8. Written as DNA, the CDR3 is TGCGCCAGCAGCTGGGGACTAGCGGGAGCAGCTGGAGATACGCAGTATTTT. The encoded protein is CASSWGLAGAAGDTQYF.

CDR3 DNA: TGTGCCAGCAGTCGGGTGGGGACAGGGGCTTTCTTGGATGGCTACACCTTC. Translation: CASSRVGTGAFLDGYTF. The V gene is TRBV27, the J gene TRBJ1-2, with 10 nucleotides matching TRBD1. Germline CDR1 is MNHEY and CDR2 is SMNVEV (reference sequence). V lost 5 bases, J lost 6 bases, and 15 bases stayed unmatched. The CDR3 has 17 amino acids.